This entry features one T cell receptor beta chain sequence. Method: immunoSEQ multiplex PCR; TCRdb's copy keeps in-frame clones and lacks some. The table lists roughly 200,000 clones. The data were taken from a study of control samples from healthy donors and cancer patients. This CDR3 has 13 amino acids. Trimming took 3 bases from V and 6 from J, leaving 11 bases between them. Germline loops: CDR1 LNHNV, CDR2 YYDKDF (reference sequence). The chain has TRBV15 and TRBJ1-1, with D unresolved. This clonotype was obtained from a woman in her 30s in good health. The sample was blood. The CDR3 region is CATSREQSSEAFF. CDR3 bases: TGTGCCACCAGCAGGGAACAGAGTTCTGAAGCTTTCTTT.